This paragraph covers one T cell receptor beta chain sequence. Its antigen is unknown. The germline V gene encodes CDR1 SEHNR and CDR2 FQNEAQ (reference sequence). Trimming removed 2 bases at V and 4 bases at J, with 15 bases between. The length of the CDR3 is 16 residues. This sample was taken from a study of cytomegalovirus exposure and HLA in healthy donors. Study observations and caveats: Researchers reported from a later analysis that most CMV-associated TCR beta chains appeared HLA-restricted.

The primer mix had 60 Vbeta and 13 Jbeta primers. This table comes from immunoSEQ multiplex PCR, and its TCRdb copy is limited to in-frame clones, with some not included. The data contain about 160,000 clones, approximately 78% of them seen just once; the ten biggest clones take up under 1%. This clonotype was sampled from a girl aged 2-10 years in good health and CMV-seropositive. The chain has TRBV7-9 and TRBJ2-1; a weak D match, TRBD2 (5 bases). The sequencing input was PBMCs. This CDR3 is CASSLRELGVYNEQFF. CDR3 DNA sequence: TGTGCCAGCAGCTTACGAGAACTAGGAGTTTACAATGAGCAGTTCTTC. Using reference TRBV7-9 and TRBJ2-1 for the parts outside the CDR3, the full variable domain is DTGVSQNPRHKITKRGQNVTFRCDPISEHNRLYWYRQTLGQGPEFLTYFQNEAQLEKSRLLSDRFSAERPKGSFSTLEIQRTEQGDSAMYLCASSLRELGVYNEQFFGPGTRLTVL.